This T cell receptor beta chain was sequenced during a study of cytomegalovirus exposure and HLA in healthy donors. Study-wide findings and caveats: TCR beta chains associated with HLA were, in a later analysis, more clonally expanded than equally common others. It was only CMV serostatus that was available as immune exposure information.

As concerns this clone: Antigen unknown.

PCR involved 60 Vbeta and 13 Jbeta primers. TCRdb's table, derived via immunoSEQ multiplex PCR, lists solely in-frame clones and lacks some. This table has some 110,000 clones, approximately 14% appearing once. This sequence was found in a female donor in good health and CMV-seronegative. Sample: PBMCs.

CDR3 bases: TGTGCCAGCAGCCTCCGGGGATATAACACTGAAGCTTTCTTT. Translation gives CASSLRGYNTEAFF. The V and J genes are TRBV7-9 and TRBJ1-1; D unresolved. Per the germline V gene, CDR1 is SEHNR and CDR2 is FQNEAQ (reference sequence). The length of the CDR3 is 14 residues. V was cut by 5 bases and J by 2 bases, with 12 bases left in between.